These 15 T cell receptor beta chains share one sample of origin, sequenced in a study of cytomegalovirus exposure and HLA in healthy donors. The PCR ran on 60 Vbeta and 13 Jbeta primers. Method: immunoSEQ multiplex PCR; TCRdb's copy keeps in-frame clones and lacks some. Of roughly 140,000 clones in the sample, around a tenth were seen once. The source material was PBMCs. The receptors come from a male donor in good health and CMV-seronegative.

The V and J genes are TRBV27 and TRBJ1-1; D is undetermined. V lost 3 bases and J lost 5, with 10 bases in between. Germline CDR1 MNHEY, CDR2 SMNVEV (reference sequence). The CDR3 covers 13 residues. The CDR3: CASSLPGRTEAFF. The CDR3 DNA follows: TGTGCCAGCAGTTTGCCCGGTCGGACTGAAGCTTTCTTT.

This clone was counted between two and nine times. The chain links TRBV7-2 to TRBJ2-5; 7 bases line up with TRBD1. V was pared by 5 bases and J by 3 bases, with 6 bases of the junction left unmatched. CDR3 length: 14 residues. Germline V gene sequence: CDR1 SGHTA, CDR2 FQGNSA. This CDR3 reads CASSRDSSKETQYF. The CDR3 DNA sequence: TGTGCCAGCAGCCGGGACAGCTCCAAAGAGACCCAGTACTTC.

The chain recombines TRBV2 with TRBJ1-6, with 9 bases that match TRBD1. The CDR3 has 13 amino acids. With V trimmed by 6 bases and J by 14 bases, 8 bases remained unmatched. CDR1 is SNHLY, CDR2 FYNNEI, per germline. The chain's CDR3 is CASRDRGAAALHF. CDR3 bases: TGTGCCAGCAGGGACAGGGGTGCTGCGGCCCTCCACTTT. Complete variable domain (other parts from reference TRBV2 and TRBJ1-6): EPEVTQTPSHQVTQMGQEVILRCVPISNHLYFYWYRQILGQKVEFLVSFYNNEISEKSEIFDDQFSVERPDGSNFTLKIRSTKLEDSAMYFCASRDRGAAALHFGNGTRLTVT.

V usage is TRBV2 and J usage is TRBJ1-1, with 9 bases lining up with TRBD1. V lost 5 bases and J lost 6; bases outside the gene matches: 7. The CDR3 length is 14 residues. Germline V lookup: CDR1 SNHLY, CDR2 FYNNEI. The CDR3 DNA reads TGTGCCAGCAGTCCGGACAGGGGTGACGCTGAAGCTTTCTTT. Protein sequence: CASSPDRGDAEAFF.

Only a few counts were recorded for this clone. V is TRBV7-8 and J is TRBJ1-2, with 7 bases fitting TRBD1. Germline V lookup: CDR1 SGHVS, CDR2 FQNEAQ. V dropped 1 base and J dropped 5; count of bases not matched to a gene: 10. The CDR3 runs 16 residues. The CDR3 sequence: CASSLVLRDSVYGYTF. For the CDR3, the DNA is TGTGCCAGCAGCTTAGTATTGCGGGACAGCGTTTATGGCTACACCTTC.

The CDR3 coding sequence is TGTGCCAGCAGTTATCGGACAGGGAACTATGGCTACACCTTC. Protein product: CASSYRTGNYGYTF. The chain employs TRBV6-5 and TRBJ1-2; 8 bases match TRBD1. There are 14 residues in the CDR3. CDR1 is MNHEY and CDR2 is SVGAGI in the germline V gene. V was pared by 3 bases and J by 2 bases, with 2 bases of the junction left unmatched.

The V call is TRBV30, the J call TRBJ1-5; tentatively, D is TRBD1 (5 bases). The CDR3 is 14 residues long. Germline values: CDR1 GTSNPN, CDR2 SVGIG (reference sequence). V lost 1 base and J lost 6, with 13 bases in between. The CDR3 DNA reads TGTGCCTGGAGTGGGGGCTTAGGGCGTCAGCCCCAGCATTTT. This gives the protein CAWSGGLGRQPQHF.

The chain links TRBV28 to TRBJ1-2; 7 nucleotides align to TRBD1. V dropped 3 bases and J dropped 2; count of bases not matched to a gene: 3. CDR1 is MDHEN, CDR2 SYDVKM, per germline. This CDR3 is built from 14 residues. This CDR3 reads CASSFLTGNYGYTF. CDR3 bases: TGTGCCAGCAGTTTCCTGACAGGGAACTATGGCTACACCTTC.

This clone turned up a few times. The rearrangement joins TRBV7-2 to TRBJ1-3; D is uncertain. V was trimmed by 5 bases and J by 0 bases, leaving 17 bases between them. The CDR3 is 17 residues long. Germline CDR1 is SGHTA and CDR2 is FQGNSA. In DNA, the CDR3 is TGTGCCAGCAGCCCCGGCGGAGTGGCAGTCTCTGGAAACACCATATATTTT. Encoded protein: CASSPGGVAVSGNTIYF.

The table lists this clone with a few counts. This chain uses TRBV7-9 with TRBJ2-5, with D possibly TRBD1 on 6 matching bases. This CDR3 spans 13 amino acids. Between the trimmed V and J ends, which lost 3 bases and 3 bases, there was a span of 8 bases. CDR1 is SEHNR, CDR2 FQNEAQ, per germline (reference sequence). CDR3 DNA: TGTGCCAGCAGCTTCCGACAGGAAGAGACCCAGTACTTC. The encoded protein is CASSFRQEETQYF.

CDR3 protein: CASSQDSGQGRQFF. The CDR3 DNA reads as TGCGCCAGCAGCCAAGATAGTGGACAGGGTCGGCAGTTCTTC. The chain carries TRBV4-3 and TRBJ2-1, with 8 bases fitting TRBD1. The CDR3 spans 14 residues. The germline gives CDR1 LGHNA, CDR2 YSLEER. V lost 0 bases and J lost 12; bases outside the gene matches: 7.

A few counts support this clone. The V call is TRBV28, the J call TRBJ2-7; 9 bases match TRBD1. Trimming removed 3 bases from V and 3 bases from J; junction bases left unmatched: 6. Germline V CDR1 and CDR2: MDHEN, SYDVKM. The CDR3 loop spans 15 amino acids. The CDR3 here is CASSFAGTGSYEQYF. As DNA, the CDR3 is TGTGCCAGCAGTTTCGCCGGGACAGGGAGCTACGAGCAGTACTTC.

This clone was seen more than once but under ten times. CDR3 residues: CASSLDRGGINTGELFF. The CDR3 nucleotides read TGTGCCAGCAGCTTAGATCGGGGGGGTATTAACACCGGGGAGCTGTTTTTT. The chain is built from TRBV11-2 and TRBJ2-2; TRBD2 agrees at 8 bases. Trimming at V came to 0 bases and at J to 2 bases, leaving 5 bases not matched to a gene. The germline V gene has CDR1 SGHAT and CDR2 FQNNGV. The CDR3 is 17 amino acids.

The chain has TRBV27 and TRBJ2-7, with TRBD2 matching 7 bases. Germline assignment: CDR1 MNHEY and CDR2 SMNVEV (reference sequence). CDR3 size: 15 residues. Trimming removed 1 base from V and 1 base from J; junction bases left unmatched: 4. Here the CDR3 DNA reads TGTGCCAGCAGTTTATATAGCGGGCGATCCTACGAGCAGTACTTC. Residues: CASSLYSGRSYEQYF.

In its sample, this clone was seen a few times. DNA of the CDR3: TGTGCCAGCAGAGGACAGGGAACGAACACCGGGGAGCTGTTTTTT. This sequence encodes CASRGQGTNTGELFF. The rearrangement links TRBV27 to TRBJ2-2; 8 bases are a match to TRBD1. The CDR3 length is 15 residues. The germline CDR1 and CDR2 sequences are MNHEY and SMNVEV (reference sequence). V shed 6 bases, J shed 0 bases, and the junction held 3 bases outside the gene matches.